Listed here are 16 T cell receptor beta chains from one sample, sequenced in a study of cytomegalovirus exposure and HLA in healthy donors. PCR primers comprised 60 Vbeta and 13 Jbeta primers. This table comes from immunoSEQ multiplex PCR, and its TCRdb copy is limited to in-frame clones, with some not included. The profile shows 65,000 to 95,000 clones, roughly 70% of them singletons. Material: PBMCs. Receptors originate from a man between 65 and 80 years old in good health and CMV-seronegative.

The chain's CDR3 is CASGVAEANTGELFF. CDR3 nucleotide sequence: TGTGCCAGCGGAGTAGCGGAGGCGAACACCGGGGAGCTGTTTTTT. The chain carries TRBV27 and TRBJ2-2; TRBD2 might be the D (6 bases). The germline CDR1 and CDR2 sequences are MNHEY and SMNVEV (reference sequence). This CDR3 comprises 15 residues. V dropped 8 bases and J dropped 0 bases, with 13 bases sitting between them.

This chain joins TRBV18 and TRBJ1-6; maybe TRBD1 (6 bases). This CDR3 contains 13 residues. CDR1 and CDR2 from the germline V gene are KGHSH and LQKENI. The V gene lost 8 bases and the J gene lost 9 bases, with 14 bases spanning the gap. The CDR3 sequence: CASRGAAFSPLHF. CDR3 nucleotides: TGTGCCAGCCGGGGGGCAGCCTTTTCACCCCTCCACTTT.

This clone has just one count. CDR3 sequence: CASSYSRAYEQYF. CDR3 DNA sequence: TGTGCCAGCAGCTACAGTCGCGCCTACGAGCAGTACTTC. The rearrangement joins TRBV6-1 to TRBJ2-7; D is undetermined. This CDR3 contains 13 residues. The V end lost 6 bases, the J end lost 2 bases, and 11 bases lay between the germline ends. CDR1 and CDR2 (germline): MNHNS, SASEGT.

The rearrangement links TRBV5-1 to TRBJ2-5, with D tentatively TRBD2 (7 bases). There are 15 residues in the CDR3. Germline CDR1 is SGHRS and CDR2 is YFSETQ. The V gene lost 4 bases and the J gene lost 2 bases, with 15 bases spanning the gap. For the CDR3, the DNA is TGCGCCAGCAGCCCCCAAGGGGGGGGTCAAGAGACCCAGTACTTC. This gives the protein CASSPQGGGQETQYF.

This clone was seen only once. The V gene is TRBV6-1, the J gene TRBJ1-5; D is perhaps TRBD1 (5 bases). Germline loops: CDR1 MNHNS, CDR2 SASEGT. The CDR3 has 16 residues. V lost 2 bases, J lost 6 bases, and 17 bases lay in between. CDR3: CASSERSQGMVQPQHF. The CDR3 nucleotides are TGTGCCAGCAGTGAAAGATCCCAGGGAATGGTTCAGCCCCAGCATTTT.

The chain employs TRBV9 and TRBJ1-6, with D possibly being TRBD1 (6 bases). Germline V gene lookup returns CDR1 SGDLS and CDR2 YYNGEE. Trimming removed 0 bases from V and 10 bases from J, with 20 bases in between. CDR3 length equals 17 residues. The CDR3 protein is CASSVARDTLGRSPLHF. The CDR3 DNA reads as TGTGCCAGCAGCGTAGCGAGGGACACCCTCGGGCGCTCACCCCTCCACTTT.

The chain combines TRBV7-2 with TRBJ2-1, with 7 bases lining up with TRBD2. After removal of 4 bases from V and 10 bases from J, the junction contained 7 bases not matched to a gene. The CDR3 totals 13 residues. The germline CDR1 and CDR2 sequences are SGHTA and FQGNSA. CDR3 loop: CASSWAGEREQFF. The CDR3 DNA sequence: TGTGCCAGCAGCTGGGCGGGAGAGCGCGAGCAGTTCTTC.

This clone was observed at least ten times. This sequence joins TRBV2 and TRBJ1-1; 8 nucleotides align to TRBD1. This CDR3 has 13 residues. CDR1 and CDR2 from the germline V gene are SNHLY and FYNNEI. Trimming took 8 bases from V and 1 from J; bases not matched to a gene: 3. The CDR3 nucleotides are TGTGCCAGCGCCGGGACAGGGAACACTGAAGCTTTCTTT. Translation gives CASAGTGNTEAFF.

The chain has TRBV5-1 and TRBJ2-2, with 7 nucleotides matching TRBD1. The CDR3 sequence is 15 residues long. V was pared by 4 bases and J by 2 bases, with 5 bases of the junction left unmatched. Germline V gives CDR1 SGHRS, CDR2 YFSETQ. In DNA, the CDR3 is TGCGCCAGCAGCATCGGGACAGCCAACACCGGGGAGCTGTTTTTT. It is translated as CASSIGTANTGELFF.

The chain couples TRBV19 to TRBJ1-3; no definite D call. Germline CDR1 LNHDA, CDR2 SQIVND (reference sequence). Between the trimmed V and J ends, which lost 6 bases and 1 base, there was a span of 13 bases. CDR3 length: 15 residues. The CDR3 coding sequence is TGTGCCAGTAGGACTATCGGCTCTTCTGGAAACACCATATATTTT. Encoded protein: CASRTIGSSGNTIYF.

The chain employs TRBV30 and TRBJ1-2, with 8 bases identical to TRBD1. Germline lookup yields CDR1 GTSNPN and CDR2 SVGIG (reference sequence). Trimming took 4 bases from V and 3 from J; bases not matched to a gene: 7. This CDR3 is 14 amino acids long. The CDR3 reads CAWILQGVDYGYTF. The CDR3 DNA is TGTGCCTGGATTTTACAGGGGGTAGACTATGGCTACACCTTC.

V usage is TRBV6-1 and J usage is TRBJ1-2; 8 nucleotides match TRBD1. In germline, CDR1 is MNHNS, CDR2 SASEGT. V dropped 0 bases and J dropped 5; count of bases not matched to a gene: 8. The CDR3 length is 16 residues. The CDR3 nucleotides read TGTGCCAGCAGTGAAGCGGTGACAGGGGCAGGATATGGCTACACCTTC. It yields the protein CASSEAVTGAGYGYTF.

The rearrangement links TRBV7-2 to TRBJ2-3; D may be TRBD2 (6 bases). From germline, CDR1 is SGHTA and CDR2 FQGNSA. The CDR3 is made up of 15 amino acids. V lost 4 bases to trimming and J lost 2 bases, with 13 bases between them. The chain's CDR3 is CASSSPGLNTDTQYF. The CDR3 region has the DNA TGTGCCAGCAGCTCGCCGGGACTCAACACAGATACGCAGTATTTT. The full variable domain, in which reference TRBV7-2 and TRBJ2-3 provide the parts outside the CDR3, is GAGVSQSPSNKVTEKGKDVELRCDPISGHTALYWYRQSLGQGLEFLIYFQGNSAPDKSGLPSDRFSAERTGGSVSTLTIQRTQQEDSAVYLCASSSPGLNTDTQYFGPGTRLTVL.

This clone has only a few counts. This rearrangement joins TRBV7-5 to TRBJ2-7; no DNA check was done on the table's D call, TRBD1. TRBV7-5 is reported as a pseudogene. The CDR3 loop spans 14 amino acids. The CDR3 sequence: CARSLTGGATGQYF. The DNA of the CDR3 is TGTGCCAGAAGCTTGACAGGGGGTGCCACGGGGCAGTACTTC.

J is TRBJ1-1 and V is TRBV28; 8 positions agree with TRBD1. This CDR3 region has 11 residues. V trimming: 7 bases; J trimming: 9 bases; junction bases outside the gene matches: 4. Germline assignment: CDR1 MDHEN and CDR2 SYDVKM. The DNA for the CDR3 is TGTGCCAGCACCCGACAGGGGCAAGCTTTCTTT. It encodes CASTRQGQAFF.

This chain connects TRBV4-1 to TRBJ2-2, with D possibly matching TRBD2 (5 bases). This CDR3 has 17 residues. V was trimmed by 3 bases and J by 2 bases, leaving 16 bases between them. Germline CDR1 and CDR2: MGHRA and YSYEKL. The CDR3 DNA reads TGCGCCAGCAGCCAGTGGGAGCCAGTAACAAACACCGGGGAGCTGTTTTTT. Protein product: CASSQWEPVTNTGELFF.